This T cell receptor beta chain comes out of a study of shared clonotypes between healthy human individuals. This clone was seen only a few times. Its specificity is not known. Study-level findings and limits: A small donor pool kept down the genetic and exposure-history diversity that was represented.

Trimming took 4 bases from V and 2 from J, leaving 16 bases between them. Germline-derived CDR1 and CDR2 are SGHRS and YFSETQ. The CDR3 is 16 amino acids. Methods used by the authors: In the immunoSEQ data, sequences were junction-only and lacked quality scores, so filtering differed. TCRdb's copy holds only in-frame clones and misses some; the assay was immunoSEQ multiplex PCR. Clone size and V and J calls were adopted from that table, with D and trimming inferred from the DNA. The sample records about 510,000 clones, about three quarters being singletons. Sequenced sample: PBMCs. This chain connects TRBV5-1 to TRBJ2-1; a weak D match, TRBD2 (6 bases). The origin of this receptor is a woman aged 40 to 50 in good health. Some clones in this sample may be carry-over from other donors' samples. Written as DNA, the CDR3 is TGCGCCAGCAGCGAAAACCCGGCGGGAACCTACAATGAGCAGTTCTTC. Translated, it gives CASSENPAGTYNEQFF.